This T cell receptor (beta chain) was sequenced in a study of blood T cell repertoires in COVID-19. Study information: Acute and convalescent COVID-19 specimens originated in the United States, Italy and Spain. The cDNA or gDNA used as material had been derived from T cells, B-cell-depleted T cells, or PBMCs.

The Seattle patients, enrolled during active infection, were followed longitudinally. Trimming cost V 6 bases and J 6 bases; bases outside gene matches: 10. The CDR3 loop spans 15 amino acids. Germline V gives CDR1 SNHLY, CDR2 FYNNEI. Sequencing was performed with immunoSEQ multiplex PCR; in TCRdb, only in-frame clones are kept and a portion is missing. In the table there are roughly 200,000 clones, roughly 80% of which are singletons. The source is a woman in her thirties or forties with COVID-19, enrolled during active disease. This chain uses TRBV2 with TRBJ1-5; 8 bases are shared with TRBD1. The sequenced material came from peripheral blood. The CDR3 here is CASRETGGIGQPQHF. DNA of the CDR3: TGTGCCAGCAGAGAAACAGGGGGTATCGGTCAGCCCCAGCATTTT.